This TCR beta chain was recorded in a study of CD8 T cells in Susac syndrome. The germline V gene encodes CDR1 KGHSH and CDR2 LQKENI. Trimming stripped 3 bases from V and 5 bases from J, with 13 bases between. There are 14 residues in the CDR3. A quantity of about 0.5 to 1 ug RNA underwent reverse transcription using random hexamers. Multiplex PCR with immunoSEQ amplified the TCR beta CDR3 across 54 Vbeta and 13 Jbeta. One entry per CDR3 protein, called by TCRdb with MiXCR from the immunoSEQ multiplex PCR reads. The sample carries 95,000 to 150,000 distinct CDR3 sequences, about 93% recorded once. This receptor was taken from a human donor with Susac syndrome. The chain recombines TRBV18 with TRBJ2-5; D may be TRBD2 (5 bases). Material for sequencing was CD8+ T cells from PBMCs. The CDR3 DNA is TGTGCCAGCTCACCGCCCTCCCGAGGGGAGACCCAGTACTTC. Protein product: CASSPPSRGETQYF.